The 6 T cell receptor beta chains presented below share a single source sample, sequenced in a study of glioma-infiltrating T cells after dendritic cell vaccination. The data were produced by immunoSEQ multiplex PCR, yet TCRdb's version contains in-frame clones alone and is incomplete. The table has around 62,000 clones, about 81% seen once; the top ten hold under 10%. The sequencing here drew on blood, taken before dendritic cell vaccination. The source of these receptors is a human donor with glioblastoma.

The rearrangement joins TRBV6-6 to TRBJ2-5; no clear D gene. Near its end, the DNA agrees better with TRBJ2-7, so the J call may be wrong. Looked up from germline, CDR1 is MNHNY and CDR2 is SVGAGI (reference sequence). This CDR3 comprises 11 residues. The CDR3 DNA reads as TGTGCCAGCAGTTACCACTACGAGCAGTACTTC. Amino acids: CASSYHYEQYF.

The sample holds one count of this clone. One end of the junction does not line up with germline, which may come from a read error. This chain joins TRBV19 and TRBJ1-1; D might be TRBD1 (5 bases). This CDR3 spans 15 amino acids. The germline V gene has CDR1 LNHDA and CDR2 SQIVND (reference sequence). The CDR3 here is CASRVTSRVFAEALF. CDR3 DNA sequence: TGTGCCAGTAGAGTTACTTCCAGGGTCTTCGCTGAAGCTCTCTTT. The variable domain in full, with the rest retrieved from reference TRBV19 and TRBJ1-1, is DGGITQSPKYLFRKEGQNVTLSCEQNLNHDAMYWYRQDPGQGLRLIYYSQIVNDFQKGDIAEGYSVSREKKESFPLTVTSAQKNPTAFYLCASRVTSRVFAEALFGQGTRLTVV.

The genes are TRBV5-4 and TRBJ2-5; D possibly corresponds to TRBD2 (5 bases). The CDR3 contains 13 residues. V shed 7 bases and J shed 7 bases, with 17 bases lying between them. Germline loops: CDR1 SGHNT, CDR2 YYREEE (reference sequence). The CDR3 DNA follows: TGTGCCAGCTCCGGCGATGGACTGGGGACCCAGTACTTC. Protein: CASSGDGLGTQYF.

This chain links TRBV4-1 with TRBJ1-1; D possibly corresponds to TRBD1 (6 bases). V was pared by 1 base and J by 5 bases, with 11 bases between. Germline V gene data show CDR1 as MGHRA and CDR2 as YSYEKL. CDR3 size: 14 residues. Written as DNA, the CDR3 is TGCGCCAGCAGCCAAGGAAGACAGGCGACTGAAGCTTTCTTT. The encoded protein is CASSQGRQATEAFF.

CDR3 region: CASSRGEGRGLGYGYTF. The CDR3, as DNA: TGTGCCAGCAGCCGCGGGGAGGGGCGAGGTCTAGGCTATGGCTACACCTTC. The chain is built from TRBV13 and TRBJ1-2, with D perhaps TRBD1 (5 bases). V was shortened by 5 bases and J by 4 bases, with 23 bases between the two germline ends. CDR1 is PRHDT, CDR2 FYEKMQ, per germline (reference sequence). The CDR3 is 17 residues long. Full variable domain (outside the CDR3, taken from reference TRBV13 and TRBJ1-2): AAGVIQSPRHLIKEKRETATLKCYPIPRHDTVYWYQQGPGQDPQFLISFYEKMQSDKGSIPDRFSAQQFSDYHSELNMSSLELGDSALYFCASSRGEGRGLGYGYTFGSGTRLTVV.

This chain joins TRBV5-1 and TRBJ2-3, with a possible D match to TRBD1 (6 bases). Germline CDR1 and CDR2: SGHRS and YFSETQ. V was clipped by 0 bases and J by 1 base, with 9 bases between them. The CDR3 is 15 residues long. This CDR3 reads CASSLVNRGTDTQYF. The CDR3, as DNA: TGCGCCAGCAGCTTGGTAAACAGGGGCACAGATACGCAGTATTTT.